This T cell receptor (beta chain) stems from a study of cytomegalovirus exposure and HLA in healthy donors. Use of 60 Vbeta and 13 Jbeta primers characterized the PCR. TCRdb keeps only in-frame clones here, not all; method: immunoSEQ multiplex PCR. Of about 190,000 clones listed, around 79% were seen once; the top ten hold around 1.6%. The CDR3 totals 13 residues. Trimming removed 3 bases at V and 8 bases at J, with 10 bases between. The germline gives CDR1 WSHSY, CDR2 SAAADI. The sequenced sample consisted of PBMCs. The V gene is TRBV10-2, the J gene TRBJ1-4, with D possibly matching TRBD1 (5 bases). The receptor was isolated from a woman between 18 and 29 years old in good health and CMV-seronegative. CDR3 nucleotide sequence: TGCGCCAGCAGTGACAGGGCAGGGGAAAAACTGTTTTTT. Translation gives CASSDRAGEKLFF.